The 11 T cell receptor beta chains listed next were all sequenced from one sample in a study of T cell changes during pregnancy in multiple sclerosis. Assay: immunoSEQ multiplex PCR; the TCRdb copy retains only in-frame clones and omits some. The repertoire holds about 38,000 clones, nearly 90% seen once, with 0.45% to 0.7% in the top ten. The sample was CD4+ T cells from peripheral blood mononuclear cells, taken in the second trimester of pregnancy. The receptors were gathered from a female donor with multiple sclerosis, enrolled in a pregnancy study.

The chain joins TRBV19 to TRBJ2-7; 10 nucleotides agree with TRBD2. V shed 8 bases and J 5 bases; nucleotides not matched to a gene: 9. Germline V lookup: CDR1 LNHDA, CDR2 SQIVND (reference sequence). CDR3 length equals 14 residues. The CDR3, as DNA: TGTGCCAGTTCCCAACTAGCGGGAATCCACGAGCAGTACTTC. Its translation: CASSQLAGIHEQYF.

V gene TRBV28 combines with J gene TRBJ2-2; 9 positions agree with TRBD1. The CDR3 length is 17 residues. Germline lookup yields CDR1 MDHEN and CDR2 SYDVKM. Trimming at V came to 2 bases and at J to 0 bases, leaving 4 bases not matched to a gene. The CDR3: CASSLLGTGPNTGELFF. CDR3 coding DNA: TGTGCCAGCAGTTTACTTGGGACAGGGCCGAACACCGGGGAGCTGTTTTTT.

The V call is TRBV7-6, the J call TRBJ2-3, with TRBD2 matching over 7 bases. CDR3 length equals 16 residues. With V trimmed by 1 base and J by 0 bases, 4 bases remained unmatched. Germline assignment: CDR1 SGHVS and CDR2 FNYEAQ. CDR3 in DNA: TGTGCCAGCAGCTTAGTGGGGAGGGCAAGCACAGATACGCAGTATTTT. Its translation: CASSLVGRASTDTQYF.

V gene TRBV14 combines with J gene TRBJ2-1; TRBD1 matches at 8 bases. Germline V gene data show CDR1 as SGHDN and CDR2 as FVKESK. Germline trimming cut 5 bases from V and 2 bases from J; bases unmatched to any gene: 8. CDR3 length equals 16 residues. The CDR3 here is CASSTGQGGAYNEQFF. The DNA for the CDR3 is TGTGCCAGCAGCACCGGACAGGGAGGTGCCTACAATGAGCAGTTCTTC.

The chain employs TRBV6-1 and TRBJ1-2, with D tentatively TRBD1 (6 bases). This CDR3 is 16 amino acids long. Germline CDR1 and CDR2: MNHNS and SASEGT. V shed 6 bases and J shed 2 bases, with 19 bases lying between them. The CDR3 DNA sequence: TGTGCCAGCAGGGAATTTTCCAGGGGAGAGAACTATGGCTACACCTTC. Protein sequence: CASREFSRGENYGYTF.

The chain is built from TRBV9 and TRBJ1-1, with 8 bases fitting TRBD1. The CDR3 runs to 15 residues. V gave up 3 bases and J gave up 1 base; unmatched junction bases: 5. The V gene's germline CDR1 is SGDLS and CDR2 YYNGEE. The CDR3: CASSETGVGNTEAFF. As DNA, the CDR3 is TGTGCCAGCAGCGAGACAGGGGTGGGGAACACTGAAGCTTTCTTT.

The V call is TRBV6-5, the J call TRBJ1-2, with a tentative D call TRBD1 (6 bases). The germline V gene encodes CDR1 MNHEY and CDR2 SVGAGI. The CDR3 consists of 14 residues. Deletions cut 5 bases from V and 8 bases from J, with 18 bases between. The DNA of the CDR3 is TGTGCCAGCAGTACCACGGGGGGCGCGTCGGGCTACACCTTC. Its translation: CASSTTGGASGYTF.

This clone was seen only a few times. CDR3 DNA sequence: TGTGCCAGCAGCCCTTACACTAGCGGGAGCTCTAACGAGCAGTACTTC. Residues: CASSPYTSGSSNEQYF. This chain links TRBV27 with TRBJ2-7, with 11 bases fitting TRBD2. Germline V gives CDR1 MNHEY, CDR2 SMNVEV (reference sequence). The CDR3 is 16 residues long. Trimming cost V 6 bases and J 5 bases; bases outside gene matches: 12.

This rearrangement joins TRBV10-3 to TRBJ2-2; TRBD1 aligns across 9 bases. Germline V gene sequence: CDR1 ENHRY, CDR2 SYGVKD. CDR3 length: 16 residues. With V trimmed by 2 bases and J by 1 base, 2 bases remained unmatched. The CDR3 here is CAISEPGQGNTGELFF. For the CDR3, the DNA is TGTGCCATCAGTGAGCCGGGACAGGGGAACACCGGGGAGCTGTTTTTT.

This CDR3 is CASSLGPHGGEQYF. CDR3 sequence (DNA): TGTGCCAGCAGCTTGGGTCCTCACGGGGGCGAGCAGTACTTC. The V and J genes are TRBV5-4 and TRBJ2-7; TRBD2 might be the D (6 bases). The length of the CDR3 is 14 residues. Trimming left V 0 bases short and J 6 bases short, with 13 bases between. Germline V gene lookup returns CDR1 SGHNT and CDR2 YYREEE (reference sequence).

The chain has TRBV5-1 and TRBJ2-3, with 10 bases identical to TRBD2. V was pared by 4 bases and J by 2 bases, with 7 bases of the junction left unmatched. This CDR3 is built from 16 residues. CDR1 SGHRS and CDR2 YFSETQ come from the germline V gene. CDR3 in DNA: TGCGCCAGCAGCCTAGCGGGAGTGGCGGACACAGATACGCAGTATTTT. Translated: CASSLAGVADTDTQYF.